This T cell receptor (beta chain) was identified during a study of early T cells in non-severe SARS-CoV-2 infection. Study details: Chains stayed unpaired after sequencing of bulk RNA from unsorted whole blood.

Broader study findings: Matching with VDJdb favored anti-spike CD8 responses (missing private and CD4 specificities).

In this sample, this clonotype turned up a few times. Antigen unknown. Individual cDNA molecules received unique molecular identifiers during library preparation. Each CDR3 protein gets one entry after TCRdb re-called the 5' RACE reads with MiXCR. Counted here are 70,000 to 75,000 distinct CDR3 sequences, around 12% occurring once; the ten biggest clones make up approximately 5%. Specimen: whole blood. The receptor's source is an adult who was a healthcare worker with PCR-confirmed SARS-CoV-2 infection or an uninfected control (not recorded which).

Here the CDR3 reads CASSLVAGVGLTDTQYF. The CDR3 bases are TGTGCCAGCAGCCTCGTAGCGGGAGTGGGTCTAACAGATACGCAGTATTTT. The chain has TRBV7-2 and TRBJ2-3; 9 bases align to TRBD2. V shed 5 bases and J 3 bases; nucleotides not matched to a gene: 12. The CDR3 is made up of 17 amino acids. Germline V lookup: CDR1 SGHTA, CDR2 FQGNSA.